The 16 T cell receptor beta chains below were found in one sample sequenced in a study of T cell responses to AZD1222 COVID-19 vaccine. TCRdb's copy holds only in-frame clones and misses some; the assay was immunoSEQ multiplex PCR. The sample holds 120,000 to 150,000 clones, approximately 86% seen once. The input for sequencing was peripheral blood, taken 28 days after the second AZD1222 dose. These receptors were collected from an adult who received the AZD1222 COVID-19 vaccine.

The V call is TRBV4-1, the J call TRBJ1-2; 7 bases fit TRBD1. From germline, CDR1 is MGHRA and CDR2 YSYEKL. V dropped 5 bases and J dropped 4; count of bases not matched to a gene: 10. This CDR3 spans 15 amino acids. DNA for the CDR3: TGCGCCAGCAGCATTCGTCCGGGACAGACCTATGGCTACACCTTC. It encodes CASSIRPGQTYGYTF.

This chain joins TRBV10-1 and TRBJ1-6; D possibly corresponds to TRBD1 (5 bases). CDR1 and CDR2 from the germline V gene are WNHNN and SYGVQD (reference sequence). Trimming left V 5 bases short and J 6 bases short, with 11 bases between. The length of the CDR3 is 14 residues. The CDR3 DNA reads TGCGCCAGCAGTAAAGGGGTCCTTAATTCACCCCTCCACTTT. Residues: CASSKGVLNSPLHF.

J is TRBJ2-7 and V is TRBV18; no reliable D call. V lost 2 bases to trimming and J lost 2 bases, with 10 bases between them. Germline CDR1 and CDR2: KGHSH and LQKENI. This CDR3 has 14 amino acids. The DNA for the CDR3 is TGTGCCAGCTCACCATCCGACGGGCCCTACGAGCAGTACTTC. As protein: CASSPSDGPYEQYF. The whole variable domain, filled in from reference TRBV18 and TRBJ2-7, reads NAGVMQNPRHLVRRRGQEARLRCSPMKGHSHVYWYRQLPEEGLKFMVYLQKENIIDESGMPKERFSAEFPKEGPSILRIQQVVRGDSAAYFCASSPSDGPYEQYFGPGTRLTVT.

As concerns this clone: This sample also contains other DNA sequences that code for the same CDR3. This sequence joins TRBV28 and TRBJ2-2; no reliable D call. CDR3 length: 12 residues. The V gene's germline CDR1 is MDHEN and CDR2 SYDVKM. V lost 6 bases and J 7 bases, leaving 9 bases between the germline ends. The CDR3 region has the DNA TGTGCCAGCAGCTCCCCGGGCGGGGAGCTGTTTTTT. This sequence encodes CASSSPGGELFF.

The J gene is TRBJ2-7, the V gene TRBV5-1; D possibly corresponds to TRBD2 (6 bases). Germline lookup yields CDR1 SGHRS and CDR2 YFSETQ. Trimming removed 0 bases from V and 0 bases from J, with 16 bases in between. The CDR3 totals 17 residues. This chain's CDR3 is CASSLGDMRGYSYEQYF. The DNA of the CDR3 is TGCGCCAGCAGCTTGGGAGACATGCGGGGATACTCCTACGAGCAGTACTTC.

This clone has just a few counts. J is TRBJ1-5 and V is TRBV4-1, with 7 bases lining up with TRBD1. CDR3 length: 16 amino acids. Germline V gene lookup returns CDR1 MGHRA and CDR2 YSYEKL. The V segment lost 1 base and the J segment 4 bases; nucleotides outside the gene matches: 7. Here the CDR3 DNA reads TGCGCCAGCAGCCAAGGAGGGCCAGGGGGGAATCAGCCCCAGCATTTT. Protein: CASSQGGPGGNQPQHF.

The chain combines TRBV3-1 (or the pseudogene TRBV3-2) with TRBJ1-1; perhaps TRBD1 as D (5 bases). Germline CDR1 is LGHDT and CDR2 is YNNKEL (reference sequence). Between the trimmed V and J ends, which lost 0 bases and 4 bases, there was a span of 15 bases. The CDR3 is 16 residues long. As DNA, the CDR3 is TGTGCCAGCAGCCAAGAGGGGAGGGGAGGTTCCACTGAAGCTTTCTTT. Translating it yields CASSQEGRGGSTEAFF.

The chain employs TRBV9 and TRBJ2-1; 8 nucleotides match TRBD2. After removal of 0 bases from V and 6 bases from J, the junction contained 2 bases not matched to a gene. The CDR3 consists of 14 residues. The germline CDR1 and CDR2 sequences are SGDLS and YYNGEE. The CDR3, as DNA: TGTGCCAGCAGCGTAGTGGGGACTAGCAATGAGCAGTTCTTC. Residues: CASSVVGTSNEQFF.

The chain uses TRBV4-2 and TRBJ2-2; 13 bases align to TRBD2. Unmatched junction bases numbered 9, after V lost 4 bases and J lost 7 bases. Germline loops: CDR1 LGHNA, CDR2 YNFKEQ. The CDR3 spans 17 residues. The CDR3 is CASSRGLAGDQYGELFF. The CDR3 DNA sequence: TGTGCCAGCAGCCGTGGACTAGCGGGGGATCAATACGGGGAGCTGTTTTTT.

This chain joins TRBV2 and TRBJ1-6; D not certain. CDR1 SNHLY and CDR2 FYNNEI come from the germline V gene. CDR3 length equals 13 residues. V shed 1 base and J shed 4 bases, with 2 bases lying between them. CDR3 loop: CASSEGYNSPLHF. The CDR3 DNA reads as TGTGCCAGCAGTGAAGGGTATAATTCACCCCTCCACTTT.

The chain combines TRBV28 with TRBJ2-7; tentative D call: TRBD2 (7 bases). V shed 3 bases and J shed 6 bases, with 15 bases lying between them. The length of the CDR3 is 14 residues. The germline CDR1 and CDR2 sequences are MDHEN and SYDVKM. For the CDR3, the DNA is TGTGCCAGCAGTTTTGAAGGGGGGGCCCTCGAGCAGTACTTC. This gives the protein CASSFEGGALEQYF.

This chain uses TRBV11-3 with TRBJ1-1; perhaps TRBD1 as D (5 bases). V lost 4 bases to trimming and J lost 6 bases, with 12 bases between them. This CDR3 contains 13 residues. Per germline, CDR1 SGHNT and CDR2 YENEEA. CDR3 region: CASSSQQVSEAFF. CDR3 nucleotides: TGTGCCAGCAGCTCCCAACAGGTCTCTGAAGCTTTCTTT.

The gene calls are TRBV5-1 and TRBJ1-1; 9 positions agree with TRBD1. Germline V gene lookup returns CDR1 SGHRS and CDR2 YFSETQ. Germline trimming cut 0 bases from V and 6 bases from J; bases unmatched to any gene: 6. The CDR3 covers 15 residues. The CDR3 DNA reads TGCGCCAGCAGCTTGGCCCCCGGACAGGGGTCTGAAGCTTTCTTT. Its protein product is CASSLAPGQGSEAFF.

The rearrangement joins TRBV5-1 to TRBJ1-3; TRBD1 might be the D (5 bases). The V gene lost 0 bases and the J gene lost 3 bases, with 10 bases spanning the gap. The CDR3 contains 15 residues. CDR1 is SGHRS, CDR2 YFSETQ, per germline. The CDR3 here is CASSLVGGVGNTIYF. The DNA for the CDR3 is TGCGCCAGCAGCTTGGTTGGGGGTGTTGGAAACACCATATATTTT.

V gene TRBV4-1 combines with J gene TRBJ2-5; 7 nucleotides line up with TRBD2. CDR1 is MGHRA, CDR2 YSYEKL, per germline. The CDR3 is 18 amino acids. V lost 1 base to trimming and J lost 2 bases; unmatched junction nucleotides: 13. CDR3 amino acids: CASSQVTSGGSGQETQYF. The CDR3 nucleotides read TGCGCCAGCAGCCAAGTTACGAGTGGCGGGAGTGGGCAAGAGACCCAGTACTTC.

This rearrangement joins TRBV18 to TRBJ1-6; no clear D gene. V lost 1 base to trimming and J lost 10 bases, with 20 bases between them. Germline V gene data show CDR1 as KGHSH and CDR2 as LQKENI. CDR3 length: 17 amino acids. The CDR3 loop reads CASSPLWSEGGRSPLHF. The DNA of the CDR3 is TGTGCCAGCTCACCACTTTGGTCGGAGGGTGGGAGGTCACCCCTCCACTTT.